This entry is about one T cell receptor (beta chain). The method was immunoSEQ multiplex PCR; TCRdb's version includes in-frame clones alone and lacks a portion of them. The sample lists about 13,000 clones; around nine tenths were seen once. The sample is drawn from a study of untreated major depressive disorder. The donors were all European-descended. No major medical conditions, Axis I/II comorbidities, regular medication, or illicit drugs. Blood, around 30 ml, was drawn into EDTA tubes. Sequenced sample: CD4+ T cells from PBMCs. This receptor was identified in a man aged 25 to 40 with major depressive disorder.

CDR3 region: CASSPGTSTDTQYF. CDR3 in DNA: TGTGCCAGCAGTCCCGGTACTAGCACAGATACGCAGTATTTT. The V gene is TRBV2, the J gene TRBJ2-3; no clear D gene. CDR1 is SNHLY, CDR2 FYNNEI, per germline. The CDR3 extends over 14 amino acids. Trimming stripped 5 bases from V and 0 bases from J, with 9 bases between.